Each of the 28 T cell receptor beta chains below was sequenced from the same sample in a study of cytomegalovirus exposure and HLA in healthy donors (TCRdb year 2017). The receptor library was made with the immunoSEQ multiplex PCR assay. What TCRdb holds here is the immuneACCESS table cut down to in-frame rearrangements. Part of the clones is not present; checked against another copy, under half of the missing clones reflect an unresolved V gene, and the others are unexplained. Recorded for this sample are fewer than 55,000 clones; around 91% of them occurred a single time. The leading ten clones occupy around 1.4% of the sample. The sequencing input was PBMCs. The source is a man between 18 and 29 years old in good health and CMV-seronegative.

This sequence joins TRBV28 and TRBJ2-4, with 7 bases lining up with TRBD2. Germline loops: CDR1 MDHEN, CDR2 SYDVKM. After removal of 6 bases from V and 2 bases from J, the junction contained 7 bases not matched to a gene. There are 15 residues in the CDR3. The CDR3 DNA reads TGTGCCAGCAGCCTCACTAGCGCGACCAAAAACATTCAGTACTTC. Translated: CASSLTSATKNIQYF.

The chain combines TRBV5-6 with TRBJ1-1; D is uncertain. From germline, CDR1 is SGHDT and CDR2 YYEEEE. The CDR3 covers 13 residues. V was shortened by 4 bases and J by 5 bases, with 12 bases between the two germline ends. As DNA, the CDR3 is TGTGCCAGCAGCCTGGCGGGGAGAACTGAAGCTTTCTTT. It is translated as CASSLAGRTEAFF.

J is TRBJ1-1 and V is TRBV2; the D is unclear. V was cut by 7 bases and J by 4 bases, with 16 bases left in between. This CDR3 spans 14 amino acids. The germline V gene has CDR1 SNHLY and CDR2 FYNNEI. The CDR3 loop is CASNREGGSTEAFF. The CDR3 DNA reads as TGTGCCAGCAACCGGGAGGGAGGGAGCACTGAAGCTTTCTTT. Drawing the rest from reference TRBV2 and TRBJ1-1, the complete variable domain is EPEVTQTPSHQVTQMGQEVILRCVPISNHLYFYWYRQILGQKVEFLVSFYNNEISEKSEIFDDQFSVERPDGSNFTLKIRSTKLEDSAMYFCASNREGGSTEAFFGQGTRLTVV.

This chain connects TRBV11-1 to TRBJ2-4; the D gene is possibly TRBD2 (6 bases). V lost 6 bases and J lost 6, with 18 bases in between. Per the germline V gene, CDR1 is SGHAT and CDR2 is FQDESV (reference sequence). The CDR3 loop spans 15 amino acids. In DNA, the CDR3 is TGTGCCAGCAGTTACAGCGGGCCGAAGGGAAACATTCAGTACTTC. Translating gives CASSYSGPKGNIQYF. The full variable domain, in which reference TRBV11-1 and TRBJ2-4 provide the parts outside the CDR3, is EAEVAQSPRYKITEKSQAVAFWCDPISGHATLYWYRQILGQGPELLVQFQDESVVDDSQLPKDRFSAERLKGVDSTLKIQPAELGDSAMYLCASSYSGPKGNIQYFGAGTRLSVL.

The chain uses TRBV9 and TRBJ2-5; 12 positions match TRBD2. Germline values: CDR1 SGDLS, CDR2 YYNGEE. Trimming took 0 bases from V and 4 from J; bases not matched to a gene: 7. The CDR3 has 17 amino acids. The CDR3 protein is CASSVDLAGGSRETQYF. CDR3 DNA: TGTGCCAGCAGCGTAGATCTAGCGGGGGGGAGTAGAGAGACCCAGTACTTC. Full variable domain (outside the CDR3, taken from reference TRBV9 and TRBJ2-5): DSGVTQTPKHLITATGQRVTLRCSPRSGDLSVYWYQQSLDQGLQFLIQYYNGEERAKGNILERFSAQQFPDLHSELNLSSLELGDSALYFCASSVDLAGGSRETQYFGPGTRLLVL.

CDR3 protein: CASTDRGHGYTF. The CDR3 nucleotides are TGTGCCAGCACGGACAGGGGACATGGCTACACCTTC. This rearrangement joins TRBV19 to TRBJ1-2; 9 nucleotides align to TRBD1. CDR3 length: 12 amino acids. The germline V gene encodes CDR1 LNHDA and CDR2 SQIVND (reference sequence). J was trimmed by 6 bases and V by 9 bases; bases with no gene match: 5. Based on the CDR3 plus reference TRBV19 and TRBJ1-2, the full variable domain is DGGITQSPKYLFRKEGQNVTLSCEQNLNHDAMYWYRQDPGQGLRLIYYSQIVNDFQKGDIAEGYSVSREKKESFPLTVTSAQKNPTAFYLCASTDRGHGYTFGSGTRLTVV.

The gene calls are TRBV7-6 and TRBJ2-7; 9 bases agree with TRBD2. The CDR3 is 15 amino acids. The ends lost 1 base at V and 4 bases at J; junction bases unmatched: 5. CDR1 is SGHVS and CDR2 is FNYEAQ in the germline V gene. This chain's CDR3 is CASSLDSSGTYEQYF. Written as DNA, the CDR3 is TGTGCCAGCAGCTTAGATTCTAGCGGGACTTACGAGCAGTACTTC.

This clone was seen just once. The junction and the germline gene differ at one end; a read error may be behind it. The chain combines TRBV10-2 with TRBJ2-7; TRBD2 aligns across 9 bases. This CDR3 has 13 amino acids. The germline V gene has CDR1 WSHSY and CDR2 SAAADI. Here the CDR3 reads CASSESGYSGSLF. The CDR3 bases are TGCGCCAGCAGTGAGTCGGGATATAGCGGGAGTCTTTTC.

The chain recombines TRBV7-9 with TRBJ2-5; D is unresolved. In germline, CDR1 is SEHNR, CDR2 FQNEAQ (reference sequence). V was clipped by 4 bases and J by 5 bases, with 8 bases between them. CDR3 length equals 12 residues. As DNA, the CDR3 is TGTGCCAGCAGCTCTAATATCGAGACCCAGTACTTC. This translates into CASSSNIETQYF.

This clone was seen only once. The chain recombines TRBV28 with TRBJ2-7; D uncertain. The CDR3 runs 13 residues. Deletions cut 3 bases from V and 3 bases from J, with 9 bases between. The germline CDR1 and CDR2 sequences are MDHEN and SYDVKM. DNA of the CDR3: TGTGCCAGCAGTTTGGCCACAAACTACGAGCAGTACTTC. The encoded protein is CASSLATNYEQYF.

The V and J genes are TRBV6-5 and TRBJ2-1; tentatively, D is TRBD2 (5 bases). V was shortened by 4 bases and J by 2 bases, with 15 bases between the two germline ends. The CDR3 has 16 residues. Germline CDR1 MNHEY, CDR2 SVGAGI. Here the CDR3 DNA reads TGTGCCAGCAGTTCCTTTGGGGAGCCAACCTACAATGAGCAGTTCTTC. Its protein is CASSSFGEPTYNEQFF.

The chain couples TRBV5-8 to TRBJ2-7; 7 bases are shared with TRBD1. The J segment lost 5 bases and the V segment lost 0 bases, leaving 5 bases of the junction unmatched. CDR3 length: 14 amino acids. Germline V gene sequence: CDR1 SGHTS, CDR2 YDEGEE. Here the CDR3 DNA reads TGTGCCAGCAGCTTGGACAGGGGCAGCGACGAGCAGTACTTC. Translated, it gives CASSLDRGSDEQYF.

As DNA, the CDR3 is TGTGCCAGCAGGGAGACGGAGCATTATCAGCCCCAGCATTTT. Translating it yields CASRETEHYQPQHF. The chain uses TRBV6-8 and TRBJ1-5; D gene uncertain. The CDR3 length is 14 residues. V lost 6 bases to trimming and J lost 5 bases, with 14 bases between them. The germline V gene encodes CDR1 MNHGY and CDR2 SAAAGT.

The chain has TRBV15 and TRBJ2-2; TRBD1 is a possible D gene (5 bases). Trimming removed 1 base from V and 0 bases from J, with 12 bases in between. Germline CDR1 reads LNHNV; CDR2 reads YYDKDF (reference sequence). This CDR3 comprises 17 residues. CDR3 amino acids: CATSRGWGQANTGELFF. DNA for the CDR3: TGTGCCACCAGCAGAGGATGGGGCCAGGCGAACACCGGGGAGCTGTTTTTT. Full variable domain (missing parts from reference TRBV15 and TRBJ2-2): DAMVIQNPRYQVTQFGKPVTLSCSQTLNHNVMYWYQQKSSQAPKLLFHYYDKDFNNEADTPDNFQSRRPNTSFCFLDIRSPGLGDTAMYLCATSRGWGQANTGELFFGEGSRLTVL.

The V call is TRBV10-1, the J call TRBJ2-5; unclear D gene. Trimming took off 4 bases at V and 2 bases at J, with 8 bases between the two ends. Per the germline V gene, CDR1 is WNHNN and CDR2 is SYGVQD (reference sequence). CDR3 length equals 13 residues. The CDR3 loop reads CASSVKRQETQYF. In DNA, the CDR3 is TGCGCCAGCAGTGTTAAGAGGCAAGAGACCCAGTACTTC.

This chain connects TRBV7-9 to TRBJ2-6, with D unresolved. V shed 1 base and J shed 0 bases, with 7 bases lying between them. The V gene's germline CDR1 is SEHNR and CDR2 FQNEAQ (reference sequence). The CDR3 extends over 16 amino acids. The CDR3 nucleotides are TGTGCCAGCAGCTTAGGGCAAAGCTCTGGGGCCAACGTCCTGACTTTC. This encodes CASSLGQSSGANVLTF.

CDR3 nucleotide sequence: TGTGCCAGCAGCTTGTACGCGGTTACCCCTTCCTACAATGAGCAGTTCTTC. Protein: CASSLYAVTPSYNEQFF. J is TRBJ2-1 and V is TRBV5-6, with unresolved D. V lost 1 base to trimming and J lost 1 base, with 15 bases between them. The length of the CDR3 is 17 residues. Germline assignment: CDR1 SGHDT and CDR2 YYEEEE.

CDR3 amino acids: CASSQTGPLYEQYF. The CDR3 DNA follows: TGCGCCAGCAGCCAGACAGGTCCCCTCTACGAGCAGTACTTC. The V gene is TRBV5-1, the J gene TRBJ2-7, with a weak D call TRBD1 (6 bases). The CDR3 has 14 amino acids. CDR1 SGHRS and CDR2 YFSETQ come from the germline V gene. V was clipped by 4 bases and J by 3 bases, with 14 bases between them.

This clone occurred a few times. The chain's CDR3 is CASSESPEGGELFF. The CDR3 DNA reads as TGTGCCAGCAGTGAAAGTCCCGAGGGCGGGGAGCTGTTTTTT. The V gene is TRBV6-4, the J gene TRBJ2-2; D possibly corresponds to TRBD2 (5 bases). This CDR3 contains 14 residues. Trimming removed 3 bases at V and 7 bases at J, with 12 bases between. The V gene's germline CDR1 is MRHNA and CDR2 SNTAGT.

V gene TRBV15 combines with J gene TRBJ2-3, with TRBD2 matching 8 bases. After removal of 1 base from V and 4 bases from J, the junction contained 10 bases not matched to a gene. Germline V gives CDR1 LNHNV, CDR2 YYDKDF (reference sequence). This CDR3 is 17 amino acids long. This chain's CDR3 is CATSRVRSGGPADTQYF. For the CDR3, the DNA is TGTGCCACCAGCAGAGTAAGGTCGGGAGGGCCGGCAGATACGCAGTATTTT.

This chain connects TRBV27 to TRBJ2-1; the D gene is possibly TRBD2 (6 bases). This CDR3 has 16 residues. With 5 bases removed from V and 0 bases from J, the gap between germline ends came to 14 bases. Germline assignment: CDR1 MNHEY and CDR2 SMNVEV (reference sequence). CDR3 coding DNA: TGTGCCAGCAGTCCGGGCGGGGCTTACTCCTACAATGAGCAGTTCTTC. It yields the protein CASSPGGAYSYNEQFF.

The chain uses TRBV19 and TRBJ1-5; unclear D gene. The germline CDR1 and CDR2 sequences are LNHDA and SQIVND (reference sequence). CDR3 length: 14 amino acids. The ends were cut back, 10 bases at V and 6 bases at J, with 19 bases in the middle. CDR3 amino acids: CATQPVYSGQPQHF. The CDR3 DNA sequence: TGTGCCACCCAACCCGTCTATAGCGGTCAGCCCCAGCATTTT.

The J gene is TRBJ2-1, the V gene TRBV7-9, with TRBD2 matching over 9 bases. The V and J ends lost 6 bases and 6 bases, in that order; junction bases with no gene match: 12. The germline V gene has CDR1 SEHNR and CDR2 FQNEAQ (reference sequence). CDR3 length: 16 residues. The chain's CDR3 is CASRGGSGRSSNEQFF. DNA for the CDR3: TGTGCCAGCAGGGGGGGGAGCGGGAGGTCGAGCAATGAGCAGTTCTTC.

This chain links TRBV11-2 with TRBJ2-1, with D perhaps TRBD2 (6 bases). CDR1 is SGHAT, CDR2 FQNNGV, per germline. Trimming removed 7 bases from V and 7 bases from J, with 11 bases in between. This CDR3 region has 12 residues. In nucleotides, the CDR3 is TGTGCCAGCACCCCCGCGGGAAATGAGCAGTTCTTC. It encodes CASTPAGNEQFF.

This chain uses TRBV4-1 with TRBJ1-4; 9 nucleotides align to TRBD1. The length of the CDR3 is 15 residues. The ends lost 1 base at V and 7 bases at J; junction bases unmatched: 4. In germline, CDR1 is MGHRA, CDR2 YSYEKL. CDR3 residues: CASSQGDREREKLFF. CDR3 in DNA: TGCGCCAGCAGCCAAGGGGACAGGGAGCGTGAAAAACTGTTTTTT.

The genes are TRBV7-9 and TRBJ2-2; TRBD1 aligns across 10 bases. V gave up 5 bases and J gave up 1 base; unmatched junction bases: 7. Looked up from germline, CDR1 is SEHNR and CDR2 is FQNEAQ (reference sequence). This CDR3 has 17 residues. CDR3 in amino acids: CASSLKGQGLNTGELFF. As DNA, the CDR3 is TGTGCCAGCAGCCTCAAGGGACAGGGGCTGAACACCGGGGAGCTGTTTTTT.

This clone was detected only once. This rearrangement joins TRBV7-9 to TRBJ2-2; TRBD2 is a possible D gene (6 bases). This CDR3 has 16 amino acids. V lost 3 bases and J lost 8, with 19 bases in between. CDR1 and CDR2 (germline): SEHNR, FQNEAQ (reference sequence). CDR3 bases: TGTGCCAGCAGCTTTTTTAGCGGCGGAAGAGTGGGGGAGCTGTTTTTT. Amino acid sequence: CASSFFSGGRVGELFF. Variable domain in full (rest from reference TRBV7-9 and TRBJ2-2): DTGVSQNPRHKITKRGQNVTFRCDPISEHNRLYWYRQTLGQGPEFLTYFQNEAQLEKSRLLSDRFSAERPKGSFSTLEIQRTEQGDSAMYLCASSFFSGGRVGELFFGEGSRLTVL.

The J gene is TRBJ2-2, the V gene TRBV4-3; no definite D call. The ends were cut back, 1 base at V and 4 bases at J, with 7 bases in the middle. The V gene's germline CDR1 is LGHNA and CDR2 YSLEER. The length of the CDR3 is 14 residues. The CDR3 DNA is TGCGCCAGCAGCCAAGTTATATCCACCGGGGAGCTGTTTTTT. Encoded protein: CASSQVISTGELFF.